Sequencing of this TCR beta chain was carried out in a study of CD8 T cells in Susac syndrome. The authors carried out high-throughput sequencing of TCR beta. They applied it to CD8+ and CD4+ T cells obtained from blood. Random hexamers primed reverse transcription of roughly 0.5 to 1 ug RNA. MiXCR, applied by TCRdb to the immunoSEQ multiplex PCR reads, yields one record per CDR3 protein. The table lists fewer than 150,000 distinct CDR3 sequences, about 90% of them singletons. The TCR originated in a human donor with multiple sclerosis. The sample was CD8+ T cells from PBMCs.

In DNA, the CDR3 is TGCGCCAGCAGCCACGAGGGGGGTCTGGCAGATACGCAGTATTTT. Its protein product is CASSHEGGLADTQYF. The chain carries TRBV5-1 and TRBJ2-3, with D perhaps being TRBD1 or TRBD2 (6 bases each). V was cut by 4 bases and J by 4 bases, with 16 bases left in between. The CDR3 length is 15 residues. Germline CDR1 is SGHRS and CDR2 is YFSETQ. Filled out from reference TRBV5-1 and TRBJ2-3, the complete variable domain reads KAGVTQTPRYLIKTRGQQVTLSCSPISGHRSVSWYQQTPGQGLQFLFEYFSETQRNKGNFPGRFSGRQFSNSRSEMNVSTLELGDSALYLCASSHEGGLADTQYFGPGTRLTVL.